Each of the 32 T cell receptor beta chains below was sequenced from the same sample in a study of cytomegalovirus exposure and HLA in healthy donors. Using immunoSEQ multiplex PCR, the repertoire was profiled, and TCRdb retains in-frame clones only, with some absent. Of more than 250,000 clones detected, 90% appear once; the ten largest clones hold around 3.1%. Sequenced sample: PBMCs. The origin of the receptors is a woman under 40 in good health and CMV-seronegative.

This chain links TRBV7-2 with TRBJ2-2, with 14 bases identical to TRBD2. Germline-derived CDR1 and CDR2 are SGHTA and FQGNSA. The CDR3 length is 19 residues. Germline trimming cut 0 bases from V and 5 bases from J; bases unmatched to any gene: 8. The CDR3: CASSLAPRTSGRSTGELFF. The CDR3, as DNA: TGTGCCAGCAGCTTAGCGCCGAGGACTAGCGGGAGGAGTACCGGGGAGCTGTTTTTT.

V is TRBV7-2 and J is TRBJ2-5; 9 bases are shared with TRBD1. The CDR3 loop spans 15 amino acids. Germline V gives CDR1 SGHTA, CDR2 FQGNSA. V lost 1 base, J lost 5 bases, and 5 bases stayed unmatched. The CDR3 nucleotides read TGTGCCAGCAGCTTAGGACAGGGGGTGAGGGAGACCCAGTACTTC. Encoded protein: CASSLGQGVRETQYF.

The J gene is TRBJ1-5, the V gene TRBV6-6; no clear D gene. V was trimmed by 10 bases and J by 6 bases, leaving 16 bases between them. In germline, CDR1 is MNHNY, CDR2 SVGAGI (reference sequence). This CDR3 contains 13 residues. The CDR3: CATQRDGGQPQHF. The CDR3 bases are TGTGCCACGCAGCGGGATGGCGGTCAGCCCCAGCATTTT.

The chain carries TRBV4-2 and TRBJ2-2; no reliable D call. The CDR3 runs to 14 residues. CDR1 is LGHNA and CDR2 is YNFKEQ in the germline V gene. Trimming cost V 0 bases and J 7 bases, with 9 bases left between them. The DNA of the CDR3 is TGTGCCAGCAGCCAAGAGGAAAAAGACGGGGAGCTGTTTTTT. Residues: CASSQEEKDGELFF.

The chain has TRBV27 and TRBJ2-1; TRBD1 matches 7 bases. Germline CDR1 reads MNHEY; CDR2 reads SMNVEV (reference sequence). After removal of 3 bases from V and 1 base from J, the junction contained 3 bases not matched to a gene. The CDR3 has 15 amino acids. In nucleotides, the CDR3 is TGTGCCAGCAGTTTCCGACAGGGATCCTACAATGAGCAGTTCTTC. Protein sequence: CASSFRQGSYNEQFF.

The chain links TRBV7-9 to TRBJ2-7, with TRBD1 identical over 7 bases. The germline gives CDR1 SEHNR, CDR2 FQNEAQ (reference sequence). The V segment lost 2 bases and the J segment 11 bases; nucleotides outside the gene matches: 15. The CDR3 is 15 residues long. The CDR3 region has the DNA TGTGCCAGCAGCTTATCAACAGGGGCACTTTATGTAGAGTACTTC. Its protein product is CASSLSTGALYVEYF.

Remarks on this clone: The sample holds other DNA sequences that translate to the same CDR3. The chain has TRBV19 and TRBJ2-7; D perhaps matches TRBD2 (6 bases). Trimming removed 3 bases from V and 5 bases from J, with 8 bases in between. The CDR3 sequence is 12 residues long. CDR1 and CDR2 from the germline V gene are LNHDA and SQIVND (reference sequence). CDR3 residues: CASSIGGHEQYF. The DNA for the CDR3 is TGTGCCAGTAGTATCGGGGGTCACGAGCAGTACTTC.

This clone was found a few times. The V call is TRBV7-9, the J call TRBJ2-3, with 12 bases fitting TRBD1. From germline, CDR1 is SEHNR and CDR2 FQNEAQ (reference sequence). Trimming took 3 bases from V and 6 from J; bases not matched to a gene: 4. The length of the CDR3 is 15 residues. The CDR3, as DNA: TGTGCCAGCAGCTTGTTTGGGACAGGGGGCGATACGCAGTATTTT. Translating it yields CASSLFGTGGDTQYF.

The chain recombines TRBV9 with TRBJ2-5; TRBD1 is a possible D gene (5 bases). The CDR3 is 15 residues long. The germline V gene has CDR1 SGDLS and CDR2 YYNGEE. Trimming shortened V by 0 bases and J by 4 bases, and 13 bases separated the two germline ends. CDR3 coding DNA: TGTGCCAGCAGCGTAGGAAGGGGCGGTGGAGAGACCCAGTACTTC. It yields the protein CASSVGRGGGETQYF.

The chain joins TRBV5-1 to TRBJ2-6; D not resolved. The length of the CDR3 is 15 residues. Germline-derived CDR1 and CDR2 are SGHRS and YFSETQ. V was shortened by 0 bases and J by 0 bases, with 4 bases between the two germline ends. The CDR3 DNA sequence: TGCGCCAGCAGCTTGGAGGGCTCTGGGGCCAACGTCCTGACTTTC. Translating gives CASSLEGSGANVLTF.

This chain uses TRBV6-1 with TRBJ1-5, with 10 bases that match TRBD1. Germline CDR1 and CDR2: MNHNS and SASEGT. There are 14 residues in the CDR3. V was pared by 10 bases and J by 5 bases, with 8 bases of the junction left unmatched. CDR3 nucleotide sequence: TGTGCCACCACACCGGGACAGGGGCATCAGCCCCAGCATTTT. As protein: CATTPGQGHQPQHF.

CDR3 protein: CASSLPGSGNADTQYF. Here the CDR3 DNA reads TGCGCCAGCAGCCTACCTGGTAGCGGGAACGCAGATACGCAGTATTTT. The rearrangement links TRBV5-1 to TRBJ2-3; 8 bases align to TRBD2. This CDR3 comprises 16 residues. J was trimmed by 4 bases and V by 4 bases; bases with no gene match: 11. CDR1 is SGHRS, CDR2 YFSETQ, per germline. Combining the CDR3 with reference TRBV5-1 and TRBJ2-3 gives the whole variable domain KAGVTQTPRYLIKTRGQQVTLSCSPISGHRSVSWYQQTPGQGLQFLFEYFSETQRNKGNFPGRFSGRQFSNSRSEMNVSTLELGDSALYLCASSLPGSGNADTQYFGPGTRLTVL.

The gene calls are TRBV18 and TRBJ2-5; D uncertain. Germline CDR1 is KGHSH and CDR2 is LQKENI. The CDR3 extends over 16 amino acids. V lost 1 base and J lost 4, with 16 bases in between. CDR3 DNA sequence: TGTGCCAGCTCACCACTCAACTCCCCGCCGGGAGAGACCCAGTACTTC. Protein product: CASSPLNSPPGETQYF.

This clone appeared a single time. The chain employs TRBV29-1 and TRBJ2-5; 14 bases fit TRBD2. V was pared by 6 bases and J by 5 bases, with 17 bases of the junction left unmatched. Looked up from germline, CDR1 is SQVTM and CDR2 is ANQGSEA. The CDR3 length is 18 residues. The CDR3 nucleotides are TGCAGCGTAGAACGAGGGACTAGCGGGAGTTTTAGTCTGGAGACCCAGTACTTC. It codes for CSVERGTSGSFSLETQYF.

This rearrangement joins TRBV28 to TRBJ2-7; D may correspond to TRBD1 or TRBD2 (5 bases each). The CDR3 has 13 residues. Germline loops: CDR1 MDHEN, CDR2 SYDVKM. Trimming pared 6 bases from V and 7 bases from J, leaving 16 bases between. The CDR3, as DNA: TGTGCCAGCAGGGGACCCCTTTCAACAGAGCAGTACTTC. This codes for CASRGPLSTEQYF.

The gene calls are TRBV9 and TRBJ1-3; tentative D call: TRBD1 (5 bases). Trimming stripped 3 bases from V and 0 bases from J, with 13 bases between. The CDR3 has 16 residues. Germline V gene lookup returns CDR1 SGDLS and CDR2 YYNGEE. CDR3 bases: TGTGCCAGCAGCGGGGGGACCTCAAGCTCTGGAAACACCATATATTTT. It codes for CASSGGTSSSGNTIYF.

The rearrangement uses TRBV6-1 and TRBJ1-1, with D possibly TRBD1 on 5 matching bases. This CDR3 is built from 15 residues. The ends were cut back, 1 base at V and 1 base at J, with 10 bases in the middle. The germline V gene has CDR1 MNHNS and CDR2 SASEGT. The CDR3 spells CASSEGTPQNTEAFF. CDR3 sequence (DNA): TGTGCCAGCAGTGAAGGGACACCCCAGAACACTGAAGCTTTCTTT.

V and J are TRBV11-3 and TRBJ2-2; 10 positions match TRBD2. The germline V gene encodes CDR1 SGHNT and CDR2 YENEEA. The V gene end was trimmed by 1 base and the J gene end by 5 bases; junction bases not matched to a gene: 7. The CDR3 is 17 amino acids. Here the CDR3 DNA reads TGTGCCAGCAGCTTAGTATCTAGCGGGAGAGGGACCGGGGAGCTGTTTTTT. Translating it yields CASSLVSSGRGTGELFF.

The CDR3 loop is CASSPALGLETQYF. Here the CDR3 DNA reads TGTGCCAGCAGTCCTGCTCTAGGGTTGGAGACCCAGTACTTC. This sequence joins TRBV2 and TRBJ2-5; no definite D call. The CDR3 extends over 14 amino acids. Trimming removed 5 bases from V and 5 bases from J, with 15 bases in between. Germline V gives CDR1 SNHLY, CDR2 FYNNEI.

The gene calls are TRBV9 and TRBJ2-5; no clear D gene. The CDR3 runs to 14 residues. V lost 0 bases, J lost 1 base, and 7 bases lay in between. The germline V gene encodes CDR1 SGDLS and CDR2 YYNGEE. CDR3 residues: CASSVVSGQETQYF. For the CDR3, the DNA is TGTGCCAGCAGCGTAGTGTCCGGCCAAGAGACCCAGTACTTC.

The rearrangement links TRBV5-6 to TRBJ2-3; 12 bases are shared with TRBD2. The CDR3 sequence is 15 residues long. CDR1 and CDR2 (germline): SGHDT, YYEEEE. J was trimmed by 3 bases and V by 2 bases; bases with no gene match: 1. In DNA, the CDR3 is TGTGCCAGCAGCTTCGGGACTAGCGGGACAGATACGCAGTATTTT. This sequence encodes CASSFGTSGTDTQYF.

This chain links TRBV11-2 with TRBJ2-7; D ambiguous. This CDR3 is built from 14 residues. V dropped 1 base and J dropped 3 bases, with 10 bases sitting between them. Looked up from germline, CDR1 is SGHAT and CDR2 is FQNNGV. The CDR3 reads CASSLVPENYEQYF. CDR3 sequence (DNA): TGTGCCAGCAGCTTAGTCCCGGAAAACTACGAGCAGTACTTC.

The chain recombines TRBV5-1 with TRBJ2-3; the D gene is possibly TRBD1 (6 bases). This CDR3 comprises 15 residues. V was cut by 6 bases and J by 4 bases, with 18 bases left in between. Germline V gene sequence: CDR1 SGHRS, CDR2 YFSETQ. CDR3 coding DNA: TGCGCCAGCAAACTCGAACAGGGCTTGGCAGATACGCAGTATTTT. Translation gives CASKLEQGLADTQYF. Supplemented by reference TRBV5-1 and TRBJ2-3, the full variable domain reads KAGVTQTPRYLIKTRGQQVTLSCSPISGHRSVSWYQQTPGQGLQFLFEYFSETQRNKGNFPGRFSGRQFSNSRSEMNVSTLELGDSALYLCASKLEQGLADTQYFGPGTRLTVL.

The chain carries TRBV28 and TRBJ2-3; perhaps D is TRBD1 or TRBD2 (5 bases each). The CDR3 has 15 residues. Trimming removed 3 bases at V and 3 bases at J, with 13 bases between. Germline V lookup: CDR1 MDHEN, CDR2 SYDVKM. CDR3 in amino acids: CASSFLGRWTDTQYF. In DNA form, the CDR3 reads TGTGCCAGCAGTTTCTTGGGACGGTGGACAGATACGCAGTATTTT.

The chain has TRBV14 and TRBJ2-7; 12 bases map to TRBD1. Germline V gene lookup returns CDR1 SGHDN and CDR2 FVKESK. The V gene end was trimmed by 2 bases and the J gene end by 4 bases; junction bases not matched to a gene: 6. CDR3 length: 16 amino acids. CDR3 protein: CASSQTGTGGAYEQYF. The CDR3, as DNA: TGTGCCAGCAGCCAAACCGGGACAGGGGGCGCATACGAGCAGTACTTC.

As for this clone: An end of the junction differs from the germline gene, which may be a read error. V is TRBV28 and J is TRBJ2-7; a possible D gene is TRBD2 (6 bases). CDR1 is MDHEN and CDR2 is SYDVKM in the germline V gene. The CDR3 runs 15 residues. The CDR3 sequence is CASMPPGDRGQGLHF. The CDR3 bases are TGTGCCAGCATGCCTCCAGGAGATCGGGGTCAGGGACTGCACTTC.

The chain recombines TRBV27 with TRBJ1-2; TRBD1 aligns across 8 bases. CDR1 is MNHEY, CDR2 SMNVEV, per germline (reference sequence). After removal of 7 bases from V and 6 bases from J, the junction contained 7 bases not matched to a gene. This CDR3 is 13 amino acids long. The CDR3 DNA reads as TGTGCCAGCACCAGAGGACAGGGTCATGGCTACACCTTC. This codes for CASTRGQGHGYTF.

This clone was counted ten times or more. This chain links TRBV5-6 with TRBJ1-2; D is unresolved. CDR1 and CDR2 (germline): SGHDT, YYEEEE. The CDR3 runs to 15 residues. Trimming stripped 2 bases from V and 7 bases from J, with 18 bases between. CDR3 bases: TGTGCCAGCAGCTTCTACAGCGCTCCTTTCGGTGGCTACACCTTC. It codes for CASSFYSAPFGGYTF.

The rearrangement uses TRBV4-3 and TRBJ2-7; maybe TRBD1 (6 bases). Germline V gene sequence: CDR1 LGHNA, CDR2 YSLEER. This CDR3 region has 15 residues. Trimming shortened V by 4 bases and J by 1 base, and 14 bases separated the two germline ends. The DNA for the CDR3 is TGCGCCAGCAGCCTCAGATCAGGGGCGTCCTACGAGCAGTACTTC. Protein product: CASSLRSGASYEQYF.

The V call is TRBV14, the J call TRBJ2-2, with D possibly matching TRBD1 (5 bases). This CDR3 has 18 residues. V lost 4 bases to trimming and J lost 3 bases, with 21 bases between them. CDR1 and CDR2 (germline): SGHDN, FVKESK. CDR3 protein: CASSPDRVMAGHTGELFF. The CDR3 DNA sequence: TGTGCCAGCAGCCCCGATAGGGTGATGGCAGGGCACACCGGGGAGCTGTTTTTT.

The chain recombines TRBV28 with TRBJ2-7; no clear D gene. The CDR3 covers 13 residues. Germline-derived CDR1 and CDR2 are MDHEN and SYDVKM. Trimming took off 5 bases at V and 2 bases at J, with 10 bases between the two ends. Written as DNA, the CDR3 is TGTGCCAGCAGTCCGGTGGCCCCCTACGAGCAGTACTTC. Translated, it gives CASSPVAPYEQYF.

V and J are TRBV10-2 and TRBJ2-7; D not certain. The ends were cut back, 4 bases at V and 3 bases at J, with 19 bases in the middle. The length of the CDR3 is 16 residues. CDR1 and CDR2 (germline): WSHSY, SAAADI. CDR3 nucleotide sequence: TGCGCCAGCAGTGCGAGTGGCCTACCGGAGATCTACGAGCAGTACTTC. Protein: CASSASGLPEIYEQYF.